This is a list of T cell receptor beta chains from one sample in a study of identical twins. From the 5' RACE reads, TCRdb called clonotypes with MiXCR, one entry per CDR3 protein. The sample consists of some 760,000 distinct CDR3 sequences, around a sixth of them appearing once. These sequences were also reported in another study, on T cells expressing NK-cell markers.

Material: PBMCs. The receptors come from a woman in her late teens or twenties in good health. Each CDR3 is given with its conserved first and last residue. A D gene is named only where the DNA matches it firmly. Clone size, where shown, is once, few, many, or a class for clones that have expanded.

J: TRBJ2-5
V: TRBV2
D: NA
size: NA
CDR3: CATGEYQETQYF
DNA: TGTGCCACTGGGGAGTACCAAGAGACCCAGTACTTC

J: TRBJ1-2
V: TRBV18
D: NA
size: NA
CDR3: CASSQLSKSGYTF
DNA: TGTGCCAGCTCACAACTCTCCAAGTCTGGCTACACCTTC

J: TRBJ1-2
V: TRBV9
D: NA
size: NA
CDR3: CASSVSYMGLNTF
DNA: TGTGCCAGCAGCGTGTCATATATGGGGCTAAACACCTTC

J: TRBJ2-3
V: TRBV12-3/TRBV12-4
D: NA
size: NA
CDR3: CASRIDPTDTQYF
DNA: TGTGCCAGCAGGATAGACCCCACCGATACGCAGTATTTT

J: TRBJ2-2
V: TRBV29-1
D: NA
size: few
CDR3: CSVTVTGELFF
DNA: TGCAGCGTCACAGTCACCGGGGAGCTGTTTTTT

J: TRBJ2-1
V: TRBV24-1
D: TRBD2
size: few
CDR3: CATSVGGGRSYNEQFF
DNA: TGTGCCACCAGTGTCGGGGGGGGGCGATCCTACAATGAGCAGTTCTTC

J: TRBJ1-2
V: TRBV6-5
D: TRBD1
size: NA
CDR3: CASSYMGQGGKNYGYTF
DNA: TGTGCCAGCAGTTACATGGGGCAGGGGGGTAAAAACTATGGCTACACCTTC

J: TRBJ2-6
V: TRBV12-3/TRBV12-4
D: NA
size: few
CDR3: CASRYTSGANVLTF
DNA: TGTGCCAGCAGATACACCTCTGGGGCCAACGTCCTGACTTTC

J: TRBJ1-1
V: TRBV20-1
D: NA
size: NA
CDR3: CSARKTVATEAFF
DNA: TGCAGTGCTAGGAAAACAGTCGCCACTGAAGCTTTCTTT

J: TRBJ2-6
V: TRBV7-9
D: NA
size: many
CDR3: CASTLQGGTGANVLTF
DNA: TGTGCCAGCACTTTGCAGGGGGGTACGGGGGCCAACGTCCTGACTTTC

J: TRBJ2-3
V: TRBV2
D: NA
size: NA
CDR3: CASSAPGVGTDTQYF
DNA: TGTGCCAGCAGTGCCCCGGGAGTCGGCACAGATACGCAGTATTTT

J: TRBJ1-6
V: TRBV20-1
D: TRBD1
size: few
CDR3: CSARDRDRDNSPLHF
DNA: TGCAGTGCTAGAGACCGGGACAGGGATAATTCACCCCTCCACTTT

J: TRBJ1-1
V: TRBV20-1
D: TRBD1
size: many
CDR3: CSASPGQVTEAFF
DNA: TGCAGTGCTAGTCCGGGACAGGTGACTGAAGCTTTCTTT

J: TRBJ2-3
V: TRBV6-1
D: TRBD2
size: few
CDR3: CASSKTSGGVTDTQYF
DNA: TGTGCCAGCAGTAAGACTAGCGGGGGGGTTACAGATACGCAGTATTTT

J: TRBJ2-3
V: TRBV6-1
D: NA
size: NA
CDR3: CASSPGFYTDTQYF
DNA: TGTGCCAGCAGCCCCGGGTTTTACACAGATACGCAGTATTTT

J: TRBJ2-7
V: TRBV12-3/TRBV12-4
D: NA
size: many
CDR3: CASSWGNMAYEQYF
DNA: TGTGCCAGCAGTTGGGGGAACATGGCCTACGAGCAGTACTTC

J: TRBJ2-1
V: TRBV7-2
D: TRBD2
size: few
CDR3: CASSPRLAEFF
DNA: TGTGCCAGCAGCCCCAGACTAGCGGAGTTCTTC

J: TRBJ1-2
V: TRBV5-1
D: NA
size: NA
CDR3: CASSLRGSYGYTF
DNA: TGCGCCAGCAGCTTGAGGGGGAGCTATGGCTACACCTTC

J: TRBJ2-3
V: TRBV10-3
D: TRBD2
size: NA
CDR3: CAISVRLAGGPSTDTQYF
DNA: TGTGCCATCAGTGTTCGGTTAGCGGGAGGGCCGAGCACAGATACGCAGTATTTT

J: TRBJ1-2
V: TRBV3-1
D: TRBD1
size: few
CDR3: CASSQGPPGQAHGYTF
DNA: TGTGCCAGCAGCCAAGGTCCTCCGGGACAGGCTCATGGCTACACCTTC

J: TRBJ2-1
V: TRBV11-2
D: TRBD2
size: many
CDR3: CASSPQGLAGGAYNEQFF
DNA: TGTGCCAGCAGCCCCCAGGGACTAGCGGGGGGAGCTTACAATGAGCAGTTCTTC

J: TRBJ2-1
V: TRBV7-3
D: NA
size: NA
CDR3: CASSLIRGTNEQFF
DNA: TGTGCCAGCAGCTTAATTCGGGGGACCAATGAGCAGTTCTTC

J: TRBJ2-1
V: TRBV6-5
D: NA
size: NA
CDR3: CASSYRGEGYNEQFF
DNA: TGTGCCAGCAGTTACAGGGGTGAAGGCTACAATGAGCAGTTCTTC

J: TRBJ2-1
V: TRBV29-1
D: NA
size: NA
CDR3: CSVSAGAYNEQFF
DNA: TGCAGCGTTAGCGCGGGGGCTTACAATGAGCAGTTCTTC

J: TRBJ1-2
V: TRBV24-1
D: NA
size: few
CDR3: CATSDGFYGYTF
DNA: TGTGCCACCAGTGATGGGTTCTATGGCTACACCTTC

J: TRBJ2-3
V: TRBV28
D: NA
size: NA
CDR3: CASSSRRGSDTQYF
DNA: TGTGCCAGCAGTTCCCGTCGGGGGTCAGATACGCAGTATTTT

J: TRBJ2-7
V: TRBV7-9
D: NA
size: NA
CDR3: CASSPPSSRFSYEQYF
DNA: TGTGCCAGCAGCCCACCGAGTTCTAGATTTTCCTACGAGCAGTACTTC

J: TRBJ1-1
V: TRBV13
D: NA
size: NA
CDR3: CASSPITSGNTEAFF
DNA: TGTGCCAGCAGCCCAATTACTTCGGGAAACACTGAAGCTTTCTTT

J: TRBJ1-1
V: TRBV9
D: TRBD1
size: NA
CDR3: CASSPQTGQNTEAFF
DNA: TGTGCCAGCAGCCCCCAGACAGGGCAGAACACTGAAGCTTTCTTT

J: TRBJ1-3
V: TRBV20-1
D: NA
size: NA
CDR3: CSGIPGSGNTIYF
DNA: TGCAGTGGAATCCCGGGCTCTGGAAACACCATATATTTT

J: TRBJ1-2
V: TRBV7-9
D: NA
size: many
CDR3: CASSFHGGGYTF
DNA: TGTGCCAGCAGCTTCCATGGAGGTGGCTACACCTTC

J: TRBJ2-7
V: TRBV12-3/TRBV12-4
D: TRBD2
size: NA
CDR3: CASTRGGRHEQYF
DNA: TGTGCCAGCACCCGGGGCGGGAGGCACGAGCAGTACTTC

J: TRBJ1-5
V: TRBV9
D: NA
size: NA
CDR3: CASSAQADSNQPQHF
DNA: TGTGCCAGCAGCGCACAGGCGGATAGCAATCAGCCCCAGCATTTT

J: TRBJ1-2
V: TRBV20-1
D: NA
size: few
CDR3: CSASPGPNYGYTF
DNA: TGCAGTGCTAGTCCGGGCCCTAACTATGGCTACACCTTC

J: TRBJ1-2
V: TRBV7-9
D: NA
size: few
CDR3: CASSPSRGYTF
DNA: TGTGCCAGCAGCCCCAGCAGAGGCTACACCTTC

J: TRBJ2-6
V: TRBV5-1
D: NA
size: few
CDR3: CASSTYKSSGANVLTF
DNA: TGCGCCAGCAGCACATACAAGAGCTCTGGGGCCAACGTCCTGACTTTC

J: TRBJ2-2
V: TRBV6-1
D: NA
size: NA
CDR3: CASSRGGRGGELFF
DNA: TGTGCCAGCAGTCGGGGAGGAAGGGGCGGGGAGCTGTTTTTT

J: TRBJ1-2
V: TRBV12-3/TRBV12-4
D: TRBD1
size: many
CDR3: CASSLTNRGGGYTF
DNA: TGTGCCAGCAGCTTGACAAACAGGGGGGGCGGCTACACCTTC

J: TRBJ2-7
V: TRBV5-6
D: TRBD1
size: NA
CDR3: CASSLGQGVSGEQYF
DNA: TGTGCCAGCAGCTTGGGACAGGGGGTGTCGGGCGAGCAGTACTTC

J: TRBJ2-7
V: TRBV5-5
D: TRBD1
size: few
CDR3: CASRTPGQGIPFRF
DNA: TGTGCCAGCAGAACACCGGGACAGGGCATACCTTTTCGCTTC

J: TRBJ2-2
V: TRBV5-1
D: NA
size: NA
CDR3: CASSLLGWGNTGELFF
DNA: TGCGCCAGCAGCTTGCTGGGATGGGGAAACACCGGGGAGCTGTTTTTT

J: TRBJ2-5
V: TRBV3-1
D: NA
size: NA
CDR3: CASSQTGTRETQYF
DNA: TGTGCCAGCAGCCAAACAGGCACCCGGGAGACCCAGTACTTC

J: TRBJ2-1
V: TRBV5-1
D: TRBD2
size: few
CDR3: CASSPLGLAGGSDNEQFF
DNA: TGCGCCAGCAGCCCGTTGGGACTAGCGGGGGGAAGTGACAATGAGCAGTTCTTC

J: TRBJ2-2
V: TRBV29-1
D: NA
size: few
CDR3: CSVELGGDGAGELFF
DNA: TGCAGCGTTGAACTTGGGGGAGATGGAGCCGGGGAGCTGTTTTTT

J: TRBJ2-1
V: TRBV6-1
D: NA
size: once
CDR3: CASSDILNEQFF
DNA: TGTGCCAGCAGTGATATTCTCAATGAGCAGTTCTTC

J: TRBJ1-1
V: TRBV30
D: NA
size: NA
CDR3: CAWSGQLNTEAFF
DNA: TGTGCCTGGAGCGGGCAGCTAAACACTGAAGCTTTCTTT

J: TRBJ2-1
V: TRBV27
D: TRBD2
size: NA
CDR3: CASSSGRVRNEQFF
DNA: TGTGCCTCCTCTAGCGGGAGGGTTAGAAATGAGCAGTTCTTC

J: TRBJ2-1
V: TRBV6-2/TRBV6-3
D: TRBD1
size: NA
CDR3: CATTGELRGNEQFF
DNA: TGTGCCACTACAGGGGAGTTAAGGGGCAATGAGCAGTTCTTC

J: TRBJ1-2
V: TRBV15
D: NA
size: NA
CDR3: CATSRAVSNYGYTF
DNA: TGTGCCACCAGCAGAGCGGTCAGTAACTATGGCTACACCTTC